This passage covers 9 T cell receptor beta chains from one sample sequenced in a study of OX40 agonist ivuxolimab in advanced cancers. The table came from immunoSEQ multiplex PCR; TCRdb's copy has only in-frame clones and leaves some out. Seen here are roughly 70,000 clones, over 80% observed once, and the top ten hold about 0.3%. Specimen: CD4+ or CD8+ T cells sorted from blood, collected in a trial of the OX40 agonist ivuxolimab. These receptors were taken from an adult with an advanced solid tumor such as melanoma, head and neck, liver or kidney cancer.

This sequence joins TRBV27 and TRBJ1-2; a weak D match, TRBD1 (5 bases). The CDR3 runs 13 residues. Germline V gene sequence: CDR1 MNHEY, CDR2 SMNVEV (reference sequence). V was pared by 3 bases and J by 6 bases, with 11 bases between. This CDR3 reads CASSFFQGDGYTF. The DNA for the CDR3 is TGTGCCAGCAGTTTTTTTCAGGGCGATGGCTACACCTTC.

This sequence joins TRBV6-5 and TRBJ2-7; D is tentatively TRBD1 or TRBD2 (7 bases each). Germline V gene data show CDR1 as MNHEY and CDR2 as SVGAGI. V was shortened by 10 bases and J by 2 bases, with 12 bases between the two germline ends. The CDR3 is 12 amino acids. The CDR3 nucleotides are TGTGCCACCAGGGGGGGGCCCTACGAGCAGTACTTC. This encodes CATRGGPYEQYF.

V is TRBV21-1 and J is TRBJ2-7; no check of the table's D call, TRBD2, against the DNA was made. TRBV21-1 is labeled a pseudogene. This CDR3 is built from 16 residues. CDR3 loop: CASSGGRALFSYEQYF. The CDR3 bases are TGTGCCAGCAGTGGTGGGAGGGCATTATTCTCCTACGAGCAGTACTTC.

This chain connects TRBV29-1 to TRBJ2-1; no definite D call. CDR1 and CDR2 (germline): SQVTM, ANQGSEA. With 8 bases removed from V and 10 bases from J, the gap between germline ends came to 15 bases. The CDR3 runs to 11 residues. The CDR3 nucleotides are TGCAGCTCCTCGGAGACGGCCGAGCAGTTCTTC. Translated, it gives CSSSETAEQFF.

J is TRBJ1-2 and V is TRBV5-1, with D unclear. The V and J ends lost 4 bases and 6 bases respectively, with 13 bases between them. The CDR3 is made up of 13 amino acids. The germline CDR1 and CDR2 sequences are SGHRS and YFSETQ. The CDR3 sequence is CASSPQSDDGYTF. Written as DNA, the CDR3 is TGCGCCAGCAGCCCCCAGAGTGATGATGGCTACACCTTC.

V is TRBV19 and J is TRBJ1-2, with 7 bases identical to TRBD1. CDR1 and CDR2 (germline): LNHDA, SQIVND (reference sequence). J was trimmed by 7 bases and V by 2 bases; bases with no gene match: 7. The length of the CDR3 is 14 residues. The CDR3 reads CASSIKAGGGGYTF. Written as DNA, the CDR3 is TGTGCCAGTAGTATAAAGGCAGGGGGAGGTGGCTACACCTTC. Drawing the rest from reference TRBV19 and TRBJ1-2, the complete variable domain is DGGITQSPKYLFRKEGQNVTLSCEQNLNHDAMYWYRQDPGQGLRLIYYSQIVNDFQKGDIAEGYSVSREKKESFPLTVTSAQKNPTAFYLCASSIKAGGGGYTFGSGTRLTVV.

The chain links TRBV27 to TRBJ1-4; no clear D. V was shortened by 3 bases and J by 0 bases, with 5 bases between the two germline ends. Germline V gene lookup returns CDR1 MNHEY and CDR2 SMNVEV (reference sequence). CDR3 length: 14 residues. The CDR3 here is CASSFLPTNEKLFF. The CDR3 bases are TGTGCCAGCAGTTTTTTACCAACTAATGAAAAACTGTTTTTT.

This clone showed up just once. The V call is TRBV28, the J call TRBJ1-5; possibly TRBD1 for D (6 bases). V was clipped by 6 bases and J by 2 bases, with 8 bases between them. The CDR3 is made up of 13 amino acids. Germline V gene data show CDR1 as MDHEN and CDR2 as SYDVKM. As DNA, the CDR3 is TGTGCCAGCAGCCGACAGGGCAATCAGCCCCAGCATTTT. Translating gives CASSRQGNQPQHF. The entire variable domain, with the rest obtained from reference TRBV28 and TRBJ1-5, is as follows: DVKVTQSSRYLVKRTGEKVFLECVQDMDHENMFWYRQDPGLGLRLIYFSYDVKMKEKGDIPEGYSVSREKKERFSLILESASTNQTSMYLCASSRQGNQPQHFGDGTRLSIL.

J is TRBJ2-1 and V is TRBV18; D is possibly TRBD2 (5 bases). The germline V gene encodes CDR1 KGHSH and CDR2 LQKENI. The ends were cut back, 3 bases at V and 0 bases at J, with 9 bases in the middle. CDR3 length: 15 amino acids. CDR3 loop: CASSPLGVSYNEQFF. CDR3 DNA: TGTGCCAGCTCACCGTTGGGAGTCTCCTACAATGAGCAGTTCTTC.